The TCR beta chain under discussion was sequenced for a study of control samples from healthy donors and cancer patients. CDR1 and CDR2 (germline): MGHDK, SYGVNS. The CDR3 is 14 residues long. Trimming stripped 1 base from V and 4 bases from J, with 7 bases between. Assay: immunoSEQ multiplex PCR; the TCRdb copy retains only in-frame clones and omits some. The profile shows more than 120,000 clones, approximately 92% of them singletons. The TCR was taken from a man aged 25 to 45 in good health. Specimen: blood. J is TRBJ2-2 and V is TRBV25-1; no definite D call. The CDR3 DNA reads as TGTGCCAGCAGTGAATCTCGGAGCACCGGGGAGCTGTTTTTT. This codes for CASSESRSTGELFF.